The 5 T cell receptor beta chains in this list originate from one sample, sequenced in a study of T cells after somatic rescue of genetic block. The method was immunoSEQ multiplex PCR; TCRdb's version includes in-frame clones alone and lacks a portion of them. This sample yields 60,000 to 75,000 clones, of which roughly 94% are seen a single time; under 4% belongs to the top ten. The sequenced sample was peripheral blood mononuclear cells (PBMCs). The receptors shown here come from a man aged 40-50 years.

In DNA form, the CDR3 reads TGTGCCAGCAGTAGACAGGGGGATTTCTCGGGTGAGCAGTTCTTC. It specifies CASSRQGDFSGEQFF. The chain carries TRBV6-5 and TRBJ2-1; 9 bases map to TRBD1. The CDR3 is made up of 15 amino acids. CDR1 and CDR2 (germline): MNHEY, SVGAGI. V shed 5 bases, J shed 9 bases, and the junction held 11 bases outside the gene matches.

This clone was counted once. V usage is TRBV5-1 and J usage is TRBJ2-7; weak D call: TRBD1 (6 bases). CDR1 SGHRS and CDR2 YFSETQ come from the germline V gene. There are 13 residues in the CDR3. V was trimmed by 4 bases and J by 2 bases, leaving 10 bases between them. CDR3 region: CASSHGQTYEQYF. The CDR3 DNA reads TGCGCCAGCAGCCATGGACAGACCTACGAGCAGTACTTC. Full variable domain (rest looked up from reference TRBV5-1 and TRBJ2-7): KAGVTQTPRYLIKTRGQQVTLSCSPISGHRSVSWYQQTPGQGLQFLFEYFSETQRNKGNFPGRFSGRQFSNSRSEMNVSTLELGDSALYLCASSHGQTYEQYFGPGTRLTVT.

The gene calls are TRBV7-6 and TRBJ2-2; D remains unclear. Germline assignment: CDR1 SGHVS and CDR2 FNYEAQ. Trimming left V 5 bases short and J 4 bases short, with 20 bases between. This CDR3 has 17 residues. CDR3 loop: CASSPYLGPAATGELFF. CDR3 in DNA: TGTGCCAGCAGCCCATATCTAGGGCCCGCGGCCACCGGGGAGCTGTTTTTT.

The chain combines TRBV18 with TRBJ2-3; 10 bases line up with TRBD1. Germline CDR1 and CDR2: KGHSH and LQKENI. The CDR3 consists of 15 residues. With V trimmed by 4 bases and J by 5 bases, 6 bases remained unmatched. CDR3 loop: CASSRWDRGGDTQYF. CDR3 nucleotides: TGTGCCAGCTCACGCTGGGACAGGGGAGGAGATACGCAGTATTTT. The full variable domain, rest sourced from reference TRBV18 and TRBJ2-3, is NAGVMQNPRHLVRRRGQEARLRCSPMKGHSHVYWYRQLPEEGLKFMVYLQKENIIDESGMPKERFSAEFPKEGPSILRIQQVVRGDSAAYFCASSRWDRGGDTQYFGPGTRLTVL.

The V call is TRBV5-1, the J call TRBJ1-4; 7 bases map to TRBD1. Germline V lookup: CDR1 SGHRS, CDR2 YFSETQ. V was clipped by 1 base and J by 1 base; unmatched bases: 7. The CDR3 is made up of 17 amino acids. CDR3 nucleotides: TGCGCCAGCAGCTTGAGACAGGGCGGTAGAACTAATGAAAAACTGTTTTTT. Residues: CASSLRQGGRTNEKLFF.